These 18 T cell receptor beta chains were sequenced from one sample in a study of blood T cells in healthy people across ages. The second PCR ran roughly 6 to 12 cycles with a sample-barcoded 5' primer and J-beta primers. TCRdb passed the 5' RACE reads through MiXCR, listing each CDR3 protein once. The table includes more than 900,000 distinct CDR3 sequences, almost 25% detected once. The sample was also reused in another study, on T cells of mothers and their children.

The sequenced material came from blood. These receptors all stem from a girl aged 2 to 10 in good health.

This clonotype has a count of ten or more. This chain joins TRBV28 and TRBJ2-5, with D perhaps TRBD2 (5 bases). The CDR3 spans 14 residues. The V end lost 4 bases, the J end lost 4 bases, and 13 bases lay between the germline ends. Germline V gives CDR1 MDHEN, CDR2 SYDVKM. CDR3 nucleotide sequence: TGTGCCAGCAGTTCACCCGGACGGGGAGAGACCCAGTACTTC. Amino acids: CASSSPGRGETQYF.

This clonotype was observed at least ten times. The rearrangement uses TRBV7-9 and TRBJ2-5; D is perhaps TRBD1 or TRBD2 (5 bases each). CDR3 length: 14 residues. Germline V gene data show CDR1 as SEHNR and CDR2 as FQNEAQ (reference sequence). Trimming stripped 3 bases from V and 2 bases from J, with 10 bases between. The CDR3 here is CASSFRDPQETQYF. Written as DNA, the CDR3 is TGTGCCAGCAGCTTCAGGGACCCACAAGAGACCCAGTACTTC.

CDR3 coding DNA: TGTGCCAGCAGGGGGAGTCTTAATGAAAAACTGTTTTTT. Amino acid sequence: CASRGSLNEKLFF. This chain joins TRBV7-2 and TRBJ1-4; D remains ambiguous. V lost 6 bases and J lost 4, with 9 bases in between. CDR3 length: 13 amino acids. Germline V gene lookup returns CDR1 SGHTA and CDR2 FQGNSA.

This chain uses TRBV20-1 with TRBJ2-3; 13 nucleotides line up with TRBD2. The CDR3 is 16 residues long. The V gene end was trimmed by 6 bases and the J gene end by 0 bases; junction bases not matched to a gene: 6. Germline CDR1 is DFQATT and CDR2 is SNEGSKA (reference sequence). The CDR3 loop reads CSAPRTSGGSTDTQYF. CDR3 nucleotides: TGCAGTGCCCCCCGGACTAGCGGGGGAAGCACAGATACGCAGTATTTT.

This rearrangement joins TRBV4-1 to TRBJ2-5; 7 bases line up with TRBD2. This CDR3 is built from 16 residues. V gave up 2 bases and J gave up 2 bases; unmatched junction bases: 8. Germline V gives CDR1 MGHRA, CDR2 YSYEKL. CDR3: CASSQTPGLSQETQYF. The CDR3 nucleotides are TGCGCCAGCAGCCAAACTCCGGGACTATCGCAAGAGACCCAGTACTTC.

V and J are TRBV6-6 and TRBJ2-7; weak D call: TRBD1 (6 bases). Trimming left V 5 bases short and J 1 base short, with 18 bases between. This CDR3 is built from 16 residues. The germline V gene has CDR1 MNHNY and CDR2 SVGAGI (reference sequence). CDR3 in amino acids: CASSLRVGAGSYEQYF. The CDR3 nucleotides read TGTGCCAGCAGTCTAAGGGTGGGGGCTGGGTCCTACGAGCAGTACTTC.

The V and J genes are TRBV6-6 and TRBJ1-5, with D unclear. The CDR3 contains 15 residues. Germline V gives CDR1 MNHNY, CDR2 SVGAGI (reference sequence). The V and J ends lost 2 bases and 3 bases respectively, with 11 bases between them. Written as DNA, the CDR3 is TGTGCCAGCAGTTACGTCACGGGTTCCAATCAGCCCCAGCATTTT. Amino acids: CASSYVTGSNQPQHF.

This clonotype has just a few counts. The V gene is TRBV10-2, the J gene TRBJ2-7, with a tentative D call TRBD1 (6 bases). The CDR3 spans 14 residues. The germline gives CDR1 WSHSY, CDR2 SAAADI. Deletions cut 7 bases from V and 0 bases from J, with 13 bases between. The chain's CDR3 is CASTFTGNSYEQYF. The CDR3 DNA is TGCGCCAGCACGTTTACAGGGAACTCCTACGAGCAGTACTTC.

This clonotype has a count of ten or more. The chain carries TRBV7-3 and TRBJ2-7; 13 nucleotides agree with TRBD2. The junction had 0 bases not matched to a gene; V was cut back by 4 bases and J by 6 bases. CDR1 is SGHTA and CDR2 is FQGTGA in the germline V gene. The CDR3 consists of 13 residues. CDR3 residues: CASSWTSGSEQYF. The CDR3 bases are TGTGCCAGCAGCTGGACTAGCGGGAGCGAGCAGTACTTC. Variable domain in full (rest from reference TRBV7-3 and TRBJ2-7): GAGVSQTPSNKVTEKGKYVELRCDPISGHTALYWYRQSLGQGPEFLIYFQGTGAADDSGLPNDRFFAVRPEGSVSTLKIQRTERGDSAVYLCASSWTSGSEQYFGPGTRLTVT.

The chain joins TRBV6-5 to TRBJ1-1, with a possible D match to TRBD1 (6 bases). There are 15 residues in the CDR3. The germline V and J ends were trimmed by 5 bases and 5 bases, with 18 bases remaining between them. The germline V gene encodes CDR1 MNHEY and CDR2 SVGAGI. The CDR3 nucleotides are TGTGCCAGCAGTAAGGCGGGGGCGCTTGTTACTGAAGCTTTCTTT. This translates into CASSKAGALVTEAFF.

The rearrangement uses TRBV6-2 or TRBV6-3 and TRBJ2-4; no firm D call. V lost 6 bases, J lost 9 bases, and 9 bases lay in between. Germline V gives CDR1 MNHEY, CDR2 SVGEGT. The CDR3 has 11 residues. Here the CDR3 DNA reads TGTGCCAGCAGCCAATCCGGCATTCAGTACTTC. As protein: CASSQSGIQYF.

In its sample, this clonotype was seen a few times. The chain joins TRBV27 to TRBJ2-3, with 7 positions matching TRBD2. Trimming cost V 4 bases and J 2 bases; bases outside gene matches: 6. The CDR3 sequence is 15 residues long. The V gene's germline CDR1 is MNHEY and CDR2 SMNVEV (reference sequence). The CDR3 region is CASSWGGYITDTQYF. The CDR3 DNA reads as TGTGCCAGCAGTTGGGGGGGGTATATCACAGATACGCAGTATTTT.

This clonotype was observed a handful of times. V is TRBV12-3 or TRBV12-4 and J is TRBJ2-3, with 12 bases identical to TRBD2. The CDR3 runs 14 residues. With V trimmed by 9 bases and J by 2 bases, 3 bases remained unmatched. For the CDR3, the DNA is TGTGCCAGTTGGACTAGCGGGACCACAGATACGCAGTATTTT. Translating gives CASWTSGTTDTQYF.

Note on this clonotype: Compared with germline, one end of the junction differs, possibly owing to a read error. The CDR3 reads CASSLVGSEAFF. CDR3 sequence (DNA): TGTGCCAGCAGCTTAGTTGGGTCTGAGGCTTTCTTT. The chain employs TRBV7-8 and TRBJ1-1; D is unresolved. The germline CDR1 and CDR2 sequences are SGHVS and FQNEAQ. The CDR3 totals 12 residues.

This clonotype was counted only a few times. The V call is TRBV4-1, the J call TRBJ2-2, with 10 bases lining up with TRBD1. CDR3 length: 14 amino acids. Germline lookup yields CDR1 MGHRA and CDR2 YSYEKL. With 3 bases clipped from V and 6 bases from J, the junction kept 1 base outside the gene matches. CDR3 DNA sequence: TGCGCCAGCAGCCAGGGGACAGGGGCCGGGGAGCTGTTTTTT. Its translation: CASSQGTGAGELFF.

The chain joins TRBV27 to TRBJ2-7; D call uncertain. Germline assignment: CDR1 MNHEY and CDR2 SMNVEV (reference sequence). Trimming took 1 base from V and 5 from J, leaving 9 bases between them. The CDR3 sequence is 13 residues long. The CDR3 sequence: CASSLWPGNEQYF. The CDR3 region has the DNA TGTGCCAGCAGTTTATGGCCGGGCAACGAGCAGTACTTC.

In its sample, this clonotype was seen a few times. The V and J genes are TRBV12-5 and TRBJ2-5; 8 bases are a match to TRBD2. The last part of the DNA fits TRBJ2-1 better; the J call may be wrong. The V gene's germline CDR1 is LGHNT and CDR2 FRNRAP. This CDR3 spans 13 amino acids. The CDR3 DNA is TGTGCTAGTGGTCCGGGGGGGGGCAATGAGCAGTTCTTC. Translated, it gives CASGPGGGNEQFF.

The chain recombines TRBV25-1 with TRBJ2-5; D is tentatively TRBD1 or TRBD2 (5 bases each). Germline V gene data show CDR1 as MGHDK and CDR2 as SYGVNS. V lost 5 bases and J lost 3, with 10 bases in between. The CDR3 sequence is 13 residues long. CDR3 loop: CASSLGEKETQYF. In DNA form, the CDR3 reads TGTGCCAGCAGTTTGGGGGAAAAAGAGACCCAGTACTTC.